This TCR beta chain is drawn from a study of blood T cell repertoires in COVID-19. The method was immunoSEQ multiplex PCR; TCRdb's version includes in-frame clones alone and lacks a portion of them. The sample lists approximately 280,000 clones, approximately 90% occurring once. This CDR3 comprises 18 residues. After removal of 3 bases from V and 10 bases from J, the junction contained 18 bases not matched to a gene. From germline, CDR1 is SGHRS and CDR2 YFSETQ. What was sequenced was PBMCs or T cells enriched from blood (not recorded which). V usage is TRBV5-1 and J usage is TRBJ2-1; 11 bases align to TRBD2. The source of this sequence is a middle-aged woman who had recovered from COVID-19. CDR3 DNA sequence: TGCGCCAGCAGCTCAGGACGGGGGGGAGAACTAGCGGGAGACGAGCAGTTCTTC. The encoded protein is CASSSGRGGELAGDEQFF. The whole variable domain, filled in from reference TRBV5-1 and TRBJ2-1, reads KAGVTQTPRYLIKTRGQQVTLSCSPISGHRSVSWYQQTPGQGLQFLFEYFSETQRNKGNFPGRFSGRQFSNSRSEMNVSTLELGDSALYLCASSSGRGGELAGDEQFFGPGTRLTVL.